Shown below are 30 T cell receptor beta chains from a single sample sequenced in a study of blood T cell repertoires in COVID-19. Measured with immunoSEQ multiplex PCR; TCRdb has only the in-frame clones, and not every one. The sample includes approximately 260,000 clones, roughly 80% seen only once; the top ten take around 3.6%. The specimen sequenced was PBMCs or T cells enriched from blood (not recorded which). The receptors stem from a man aged 50 to 60 who had recovered from COVID-19.

This clone has only a few counts. This rearrangement joins TRBV19 to TRBJ1-6, with a possible D match to TRBD1 (5 bases). The length of the CDR3 is 14 residues. The germline gives CDR1 LNHDA, CDR2 SQIVND (reference sequence). Trimming took 6 bases from V and 6 from J, leaving 12 bases between them. The chain's CDR3 is CASSPTGPNSPLHF. CDR3 nucleotides: TGTGCCAGTAGCCCAACAGGCCCTAATTCACCCCTCCACTTT.

The chain recombines TRBV5-1 with TRBJ1-2; 7 nucleotides align to TRBD1. This CDR3 region has 14 residues. The V gene's germline CDR1 is SGHRS and CDR2 YFSETQ. V lost 4 bases and J lost 6; bases outside the gene matches: 9. The CDR3 reads CASSGGDRVNGYTF. CDR3 sequence (DNA): TGCGCCAGCAGCGGTGGGGACAGAGTCAATGGCTACACCTTC.

V gene TRBV5-1 combines with J gene TRBJ1-2; weak D call: TRBD1 (5 bases). The germline V and J ends were trimmed by 0 bases and 4 bases, with 13 bases remaining between them. This CDR3 is built from 15 residues. Germline CDR1 and CDR2: SGHRS and YFSETQ. The CDR3 is CASSLEDVTGYGYTF. The CDR3 DNA sequence: TGCGCCAGCAGCTTGGAGGATGTTACAGGCTATGGCTACACCTTC.

This clone was seen only once. CDR3 protein: CASRGGTGVGEKLFF. In DNA, the CDR3 is TGTGCCAGCAGGGGGGGGACAGGGGTAGGAGAAAAACTGTTTTTT. The chain employs TRBV28 and TRBJ1-4, with 10 nucleotides matching TRBD1. V lost 6 bases to trimming and J lost 8 bases; unmatched junction nucleotides: 9. Germline CDR1 is MDHEN and CDR2 is SYDVKM. This CDR3 has 15 amino acids.

This sequence joins TRBV11-2 and TRBJ1-1; no clear D. The germline V gene encodes CDR1 SGHAT and CDR2 FQNNGV. V was pared by 5 bases and J by 1 base, with 14 bases between. CDR3 length: 15 amino acids. CDR3 DNA: TGTGCCAGCAGCGCCCCGAGAAGCCAGAACACTGAAGCTTTCTTT. This sequence encodes CASSAPRSQNTEAFF.

The chain joins TRBV27 to TRBJ1-6; weak D call: TRBD1 (5 bases). V lost 6 bases, J lost 7 bases, and 7 bases lay in between. Germline V gene data show CDR1 as MNHEY and CDR2 as SMNVEV (reference sequence). This CDR3 spans 12 amino acids. The CDR3 loop is CASSRENSPLHF. In DNA form, the CDR3 reads TGTGCCAGCAGCAGGGAAAATTCACCCCTCCACTTT.

This clone occurred once. The chain employs TRBV7-2 and TRBJ2-6; TRBD1 matches at 7 bases. The CDR3 extends over 13 amino acids. Germline assignment: CDR1 SGHTA and CDR2 FQGNSA. V lost 10 bases, J lost 2 bases, and 2 bases stayed unmatched. This CDR3 reads CAIQGAGANVLTF. In DNA, the CDR3 is TGTGCCATCCAGGGGGCTGGGGCCAACGTCCTGACTTTC.

This chain connects TRBV27 to TRBJ2-3; 11 bases match TRBD2. V trimming: 5 bases; J trimming: 3 bases; junction bases outside the gene matches: 7. Germline lookup yields CDR1 MNHEY and CDR2 SMNVEV (reference sequence). This CDR3 has 16 amino acids. This CDR3 reads CASSMGVAGGTDTQYF. The CDR3 DNA reads TGTGCCAGCAGTATGGGGGTAGCGGGGGGGACAGATACGCAGTATTTT.

The chain has TRBV18 and TRBJ2-7; D possibly corresponds to TRBD2 (6 bases). V lost 3 bases and J 3 bases, leaving 12 bases between the germline ends. Germline V gives CDR1 KGHSH, CDR2 LQKENI. CDR3 length equals 14 residues. CDR3 in amino acids: CASSPTWGDYEQYF. CDR3 coding DNA: TGTGCCAGCTCACCGACCTGGGGGGACTACGAGCAGTACTTC.

The CDR3 DNA is TGTGCCCCCGGTCCCCGATCACCCCTCCACTTT. It encodes CAPGPRSPLHF. V usage is TRBV6-4 and J usage is TRBJ1-6; D is ambiguous. The V end was cut by 11 bases, the J end by 10 bases, with 12 bases between. The CDR3 totals 11 residues. CDR1 is MRHNA and CDR2 is SNTAGT in the germline V gene.

This clone has just one count. This sequence joins TRBV15 and TRBJ1-5; no firm D call. V lost 1 base and J 6 bases, leaving 7 bases between the germline ends. This CDR3 has 13 amino acids. CDR1 and CDR2 (germline): LNHNV, YYDKDF (reference sequence). This chain's CDR3 is CATSRVDSQPQHF. In DNA form, the CDR3 reads TGTGCCACCAGCAGAGTGGACTCTCAGCCCCAGCATTTT.

The rearrangement joins TRBV9 to TRBJ2-5; D remains ambiguous. The CDR3 runs to 13 residues. Germline V gives CDR1 SGDLS, CDR2 YYNGEE. V was clipped by 0 bases and J by 3 bases, with 6 bases between them. The CDR3 here is CASSVDAEETQYF. The CDR3 bases are TGTGCCAGCAGCGTAGACGCAGAAGAGACCCAGTACTTC.

V is TRBV18 and J is TRBJ2-5; maybe TRBD1 (5 bases). Germline loops: CDR1 KGHSH, CDR2 LQKENI. The CDR3 runs 15 residues. Trimming shortened V by 0 bases and J by 7 bases, and 15 bases separated the two germline ends. The CDR3, as DNA: TGTGCCAGCTCACCACCCGTAGCAGGGTGGGGGACCCAGTACTTC. Its protein is CASSPPVAGWGTQYF.

CDR3 DNA: TGTGCCAGCAGCCAATCGGATGGGGGACTAGGGTACTTC. This translates into CASSQSDGGLGYF. This chain uses TRBV16 with TRBJ2-7; 8 bases agree with TRBD2. The CDR3 loop spans 13 amino acids. V dropped 0 bases and J dropped 12; count of bases not matched to a gene: 7. CDR1 is KGHSY, CDR2 FQNENV, per germline.

The chain carries TRBV6-5 and TRBJ1-6, with D possibly TRBD1 on 5 matching bases. Between the trimmed V and J ends, which lost 2 bases and 5 bases, there was a span of 13 bases. The CDR3 is 16 amino acids. The V gene's germline CDR1 is MNHEY and CDR2 SVGAGI. The CDR3 nucleotides read TGTGCCAGCAGTTACACCACAGGCCTCAATAATTCACCCCTCCACTTT. Translated, it gives CASSYTTGLNNSPLHF.

In its sample, this clone was seen a few times. V gene TRBV7-2 combines with J gene TRBJ1-5, with a tentative D call TRBD1 (5 bases). V gave up 1 base and J gave up 7 bases, with 11 bases separating them. The length of the CDR3 is 14 residues. Germline assignment: CDR1 SGHTA and CDR2 FQGNSA. CDR3 loop: CASSLGGWGQPQHF. As DNA, the CDR3 is TGTGCCAGCAGCTTAGGGGGCTGGGGCCAGCCCCAGCATTTT.

V gene TRBV9 combines with J gene TRBJ2-3; D perhaps matches TRBD1 (5 bases). V lost 5 bases and J 2 bases, leaving 12 bases between the germline ends. The germline V gene encodes CDR1 SGDLS and CDR2 YYNGEE. The CDR3 length is 14 residues. CDR3 sequence: CASSDRGHTDTQYF. DNA of the CDR3: TGTGCCAGCAGTGATAGGGGCCACACAGATACGCAGTATTTT.

The V gene is TRBV24-1, the J gene TRBJ2-5, with D tentatively TRBD1 (5 bases). V lost 5 bases and J 1 base, leaving 7 bases between the germline ends. Germline loops: CDR1 KGHDR, CDR2 SFDVKD. The length of the CDR3 is 13 residues. The CDR3 nucleotides are TGTGCCACCAGTGTTCAGGGCCAAGAGACCCAGTACTTC. Residues: CATSVQGQETQYF.

This clone appeared a single time. The chain joins TRBV7-3 to TRBJ2-2; D call uncertain. Germline loops: CDR1 SGHTA, CDR2 FQGTGA. The length of the CDR3 is 13 residues. Trimming left V 3 bases short and J 0 bases short, with 2 bases between. CDR3 protein: CASSFTNTGELFF. DNA of the CDR3: TGTGCCAGCAGCTTTACGAACACCGGGGAGCTGTTTTTT.

The chain employs TRBV6-5 and TRBJ1-5; TRBD1 is a possible D gene (5 bases). The CDR3 runs to 15 residues. The germline V and J ends were trimmed by 6 bases and 0 bases, with 12 bases remaining between them. Germline V gives CDR1 MNHEY, CDR2 SVGAGI. CDR3 in DNA: TGTGCCAGCAGAGGCCAGACAGATAGCAATCAGCCCCAGCATTTT. Encoded protein: CASRGQTDSNQPQHF.

This clone has just one count. This chain joins TRBV27 and TRBJ2-2; TRBD1 is a possible D gene (5 bases). Looked up from germline, CDR1 is MNHEY and CDR2 is SMNVEV (reference sequence). V dropped 0 bases and J dropped 6 bases, with 14 bases sitting between them. This CDR3 is built from 16 residues. The CDR3 sequence: CASSLSLGRAPGELFF. In nucleotides, the CDR3 is TGTGCCAGCAGTTTATCATTAGGCAGGGCCCCCGGGGAGCTGTTTTTT.

The chain links TRBV19 to TRBJ1-3, with a tentative D call TRBD1 (6 bases). Trimming pared 7 bases from V and 0 bases from J, leaving 22 bases between. CDR1 LNHDA and CDR2 SQIVND come from the germline V gene (reference sequence). The CDR3 contains 18 residues. The CDR3 region is CASTPSRTALSSGNTIYF. CDR3 coding DNA: TGTGCCAGTACTCCATCAAGGACAGCCTTGAGCTCTGGAAACACCATATATTTT.

The V call is TRBV29-1, the J call TRBJ1-2, with D perhaps TRBD1 (6 bases). Deletions cut 7 bases from V and 8 bases from J, with 20 bases between. This CDR3 contains 13 residues. Germline assignment: CDR1 SQVTM and CDR2 ANQGSEA. The chain's CDR3 is CSAFGGGAGGYTF. CDR3 in DNA: TGCAGCGCTTTCGGTGGGGGCGCTGGGGGCTACACCTTC. Full variable domain (remainder filled in from reference TRBV29-1 and TRBJ1-2): SAVISQKPSRDICQRGTSLTIQCQVDSQVTMMFWYRQQPGQSLTLIATANQGSEATYESGFVIDKFPISRPNLTFSTLTVSNMSPEDSSIYLCSAFGGGAGGYTFGSGTRLTVV.

The genes are TRBV18 and TRBJ2-7; the D gene is possibly TRBD1 (5 bases). CDR1 KGHSH and CDR2 LQKENI come from the germline V gene. The CDR3 is 14 residues long. Trimming took off 2 bases at V and 6 bases at J, with 14 bases between the two ends. The CDR3 region has the DNA TGTGCCAGCTCACCATACAGGATTGAAGGCGAGCAGTACTTC. It codes for CASSPYRIEGEQYF.

This clone occurred once. The chain links TRBV21-1 to TRBJ2-1; whether TRBD2, the table's D call, matches the DNA was not checked. TRBV21-1 is given as a pseudogene. The CDR3 is made up of 16 amino acids. CDR3 sequence (DNA): TGTGCCAGCAGCAAAGACTTAGCGGGTAGATACAATGAGCAGTTCTTC. Translating gives CASSKDLAGRYNEQFF.

This chain uses TRBV7-3 with TRBJ2-7; D is perhaps TRBD1 (5 bases). Looked up from germline, CDR1 is SGHTA and CDR2 is FQGTGA. V shed 5 bases and J shed 1 base, with 15 bases lying between them. CDR3 length: 15 amino acids. The CDR3 nucleotides read TGTGCCAGCAGCCCACACGGGCCAGGGTCCTACGAGCAGTACTTC. This encodes CASSPHGPGSYEQYF. Complete variable domain (other parts from reference TRBV7-3 and TRBJ2-7): GAGVSQTPSNKVTEKGKYVELRCDPISGHTALYWYRQSLGQGPEFLIYFQGTGAADDSGLPNDRFFAVRPEGSVSTLKIQRTERGDSAVYLCASSPHGPGSYEQYFGPGTRLTVT.

The J gene is TRBJ2-1, the V gene TRBV7-9; a weak D match, TRBD1 (5 bases). Germline V gene lookup returns CDR1 SEHNR and CDR2 FQNEAQ (reference sequence). The CDR3 runs to 15 residues. The V end was cut by 1 base, the J end by 1 base, with 8 bases between. CDR3 in amino acids: CASSLGSGSYNEQFF. CDR3 bases: TGTGCCAGCAGCTTAGGGTCAGGGTCCTACAATGAGCAGTTCTTC.

The genes are TRBV27 and TRBJ2-5; perhaps TRBD2 as D (6 bases). The CDR3 extends over 14 amino acids. The ends were cut back, 1 base at V and 4 bases at J, with 10 bases in the middle. Germline V gene data show CDR1 as MNHEY and CDR2 as SMNVEV (reference sequence). The CDR3: CASSLWRGGETQYF. In nucleotides, the CDR3 is TGTGCCAGCAGTTTATGGCGGGGAGGAGAGACCCAGTACTTC.

The gene calls are TRBV3-1 (or the pseudogene TRBV3-2) and TRBJ2-3; the match to TRBD2 covers 7 bases. V trimming: 1 base; J trimming: 5 bases; junction bases outside the gene matches: 9. CDR1 is LGHDT, CDR2 YNNKEL, per germline (reference sequence). The CDR3 totals 16 residues. CDR3 bases: TGTGCCAGCAGCCAAGGGCCCCGACTAGCTCTAGATACGCAGTATTTT. The encoded protein is CASSQGPRLALDTQYF.

The chain has TRBV19 and TRBJ1-4; 9 bases align to TRBD1. The CDR3 runs to 15 residues. Trimming at V came to 6 bases and at J to 6 bases, leaving 8 bases not matched to a gene. Per the germline V gene, CDR1 is LNHDA and CDR2 is SQIVND (reference sequence). The CDR3 DNA reads TGTGCCAGTAGCATATCCGGGACAGGGCATGAAAAACTGTTTTTT. Translating it yields CASSISGTGHEKLFF.